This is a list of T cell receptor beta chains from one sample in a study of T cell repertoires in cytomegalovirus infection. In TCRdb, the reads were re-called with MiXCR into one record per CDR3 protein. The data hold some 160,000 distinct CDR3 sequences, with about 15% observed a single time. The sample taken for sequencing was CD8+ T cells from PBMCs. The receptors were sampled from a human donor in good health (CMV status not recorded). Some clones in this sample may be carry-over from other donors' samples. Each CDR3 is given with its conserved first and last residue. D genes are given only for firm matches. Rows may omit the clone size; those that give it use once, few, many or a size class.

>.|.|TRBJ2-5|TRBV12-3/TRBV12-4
CASSSGPRETQYF
TGTGCCAGCAGTTCGGGACCTCGTGAGACCCAGTACTTC
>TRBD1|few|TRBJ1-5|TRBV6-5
CASRGTGNQPQHF
TGTGCCAGCAGAGGGACAGGCAATCAGCCCCAGCATTTT
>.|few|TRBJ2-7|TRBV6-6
CASSRLGAYEQYF
TGTGCCAGCAGCAGATTGGGGGCCTACGAGCAGTACTTC
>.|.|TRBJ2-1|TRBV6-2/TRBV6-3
CASSYSGASAYNEQFF
TGTGCCAGCAGTTACTCGGGGGCCTCCGCCTACAATGAGCAGTTCTTC
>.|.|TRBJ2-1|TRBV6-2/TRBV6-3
CASSYWLRTDNEQFF
TGTGCCAGCAGTTACTGGCTAAGGACAGACAATGAGCAGTTCTTC
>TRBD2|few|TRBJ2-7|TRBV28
CASSLNPTSGSGQYF
TGTGCCAGCAGTTTGAATCCGACTAGCGGGAGTGGGCAGTACTTC
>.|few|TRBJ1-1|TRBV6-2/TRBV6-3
CASSYVSVNTEAFF
TGTGCCAGCAGTTACGTCTCGGTTAACACTGAAGCTTTCTTT
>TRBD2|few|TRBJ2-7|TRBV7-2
CASSLVSGAAYEQYF
TGTGCCAGCAGCTTAGTCAGCGGGGCTGCCTACGAGCAGTACTTC
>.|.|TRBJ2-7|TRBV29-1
CSVEGGDSYEQYF
TGCAGCGTTGAAGGGGGTGATTCCTACGAGCAGTACTTC
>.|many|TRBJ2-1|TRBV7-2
CASSGGSRYPINEQFF
TGTGCCAGCAGCGGGGGGTCTCGATATCCTATTAATGAGCAGTTCTTC
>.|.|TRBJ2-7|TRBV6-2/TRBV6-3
CARSAHPTDEQYF
TGTGCCCGCAGTGCGCATCCTACGGACGAGCAGTACTTC
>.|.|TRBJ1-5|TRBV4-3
CASSQDWEGGFHNQPQHF
TGCGCCAGCAGCCAAGATTGGGAGGGAGGATTTCACAATCAGCCCCAGCATTTT
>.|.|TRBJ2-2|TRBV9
CASSVGAGLMNTGELFF
TGTGCCAGCAGCGTAGGGGCCGGCCTCATGAACACCGGGGAGCTGTTTTTT
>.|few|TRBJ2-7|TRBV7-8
CASSLDRTSYEQYF
TGTGCCAGCAGCTTAGACAGGACCTCCTACGAGCAGTACTTC
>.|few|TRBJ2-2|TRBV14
CASSQEAGANTGELFF
TGTGCCAGCAGCCAAGAGGCCGGAGCGAACACCGGGGAGCTGTTTTTT
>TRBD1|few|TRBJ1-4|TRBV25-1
CASSEARGRMDEKLFF
TGTGCCAGCAGTGAAGCCAGGGGGCGCATGGATGAAAAACTGTTTTTT
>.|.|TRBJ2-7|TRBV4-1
CASSQDPVTYKQYF
TGCGCCAGCAGCCAAGATCCGGTAACCTACAAGCAGTACTTC
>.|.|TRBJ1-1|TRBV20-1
CSATVRVMNTEAFF
TGCAGTGCTACCGTGAGGGTCATGAACACTGAAGCTTTCTTT
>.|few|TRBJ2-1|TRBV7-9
CASSPWDSPQFF
TGTGCCAGCAGCCCTTGGGATTCGCCGCAGTTCTTC
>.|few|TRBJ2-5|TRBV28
CASSLHLGARRNPQETQYF
TGTGCCAGCAGTCTCCACCTGGGAGCCCGGCGGAACCCACAAGAGACCCAGTACTTC
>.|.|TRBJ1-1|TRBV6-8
CASSRGWTEAFF
TGTGCCAGCAGCCGCGGGTGGACTGAAGCTTTCTTT
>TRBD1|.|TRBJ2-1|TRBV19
CASSLFIRTGIYNEQFF
TGTGCCAGTAGTTTATTTATTCGGACAGGTATATACAATGAGCAGTTCTTC
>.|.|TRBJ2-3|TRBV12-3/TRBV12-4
CATSPDSTDTQYF
TGTGCCACCTCCCCCGACAGCACAGATACGCAGTATTTT
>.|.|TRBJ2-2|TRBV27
CASSLGGAELFF
TGTGCCAGCAGTTTAGGAGGGGCCGAGCTGTTTTTT
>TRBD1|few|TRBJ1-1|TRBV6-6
CASSYSPGGYTEAFF
TGTGCCAGCAGTTACTCCCCAGGGGGCTACACTGAAGCTTTCTTT
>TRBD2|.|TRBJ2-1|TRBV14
CASSQDYETSGPYYNEQFF
TGTGCCAGCAGCCAAGATTACGAGACTAGCGGGCCCTACTACAATGAGCAGTTCTTC
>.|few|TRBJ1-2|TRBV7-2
CASSSGAVYGYTF
TGTGCCAGCAGCTCCGGGGCAGTCTATGGCTACACCTTC
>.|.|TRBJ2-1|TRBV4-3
CASSLAKRLYNEQFF
TGCGCCAGCAGCCTAGCGAAACGGCTTTACAATGAGCAGTTCTTC
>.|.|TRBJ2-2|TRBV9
CASSVSGGNTGELFF
TGTGCCAGCAGCGTATCCGGGGGGAACACCGGGGAGCTGTTTTTT
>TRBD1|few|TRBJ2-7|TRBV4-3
CASSQDRTGGSYEQYF
TGCGCCAGCAGCCAAGATCGGACAGGGGGATCCTACGAGCAGTACTTC
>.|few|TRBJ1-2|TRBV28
CASSVTGDYGYTF
TGTGCCAGCAGTGTGACAGGAGACTATGGCTACACCTTC
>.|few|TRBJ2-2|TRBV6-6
CASSSRHTGELFF
TGTGCCAGCAGTTCGCGACACACCGGGGAGCTGTTTTTT
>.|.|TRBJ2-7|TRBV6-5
CASSREAVGEQYF
TGTGCCAGCAGTCGAGAAGCCGTCGGCGAGCAGTACTTC
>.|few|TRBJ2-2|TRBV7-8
CASSQYTGELFF
TGTGCCAGCAGCCAATATACCGGGGAGCTGTTTTTT
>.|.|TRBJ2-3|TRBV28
CASSIGQVDTQYF
TGTGCCAGCAGTATAGGTCAGGTCGATACGCAGTATTTT
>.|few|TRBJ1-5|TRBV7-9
CASSFPGQPQHF
TGTGCCAGCAGCTTCCCCGGCCAGCCCCAGCATTTT
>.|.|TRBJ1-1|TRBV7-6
CASSSGTKNTEAFF
TGTGCCAGCAGCTCCGGGACAAAGAACACTGAAGCTTTCTTT
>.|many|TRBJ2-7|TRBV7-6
CASSLGPAGDEQYF
TGTGCCAGCAGCTTAGGTCCAGCTGGGGACGAGCAGTACTTC
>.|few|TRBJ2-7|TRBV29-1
CSVQGEWGGNYEQYF
TGCAGCGTTCAAGGGGAGTGGGGAGGAAACTACGAGCAGTACTTC
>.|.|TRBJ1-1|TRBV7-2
CASSLAGVNTEAFF
TGTGCCAGCAGCTTAGCGGGTGTTAACACTGAAGCTTTCTTT
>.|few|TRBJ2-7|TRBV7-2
CASSLGVGRDYEQYF
TGTGCCAGCAGCTTAGGTGTGGGCAGGGACTACGAGCAGTACTTC
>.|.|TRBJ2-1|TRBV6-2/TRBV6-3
CASSYSLKNEQFF
TGTGCCAGCAGTTACTCACTGAAAAATGAGCAGTTCTTC
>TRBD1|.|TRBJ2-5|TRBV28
CASSSPGTGEETQYF
TGTGCCAGCAGTTCTCCCGGGACAGGCGAAGAGACCCAGTACTTC
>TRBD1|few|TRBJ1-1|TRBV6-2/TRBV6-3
CASSTRQGENTEAFF
TGTGCCAGCAGTACCCGACAGGGGGAGAACACTGAAGCTTTCTTT
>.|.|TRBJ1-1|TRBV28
CASSVQLNTEAFF
TGTGCCAGCAGTGTACAATTGAACACTGAAGCTTTCTTT
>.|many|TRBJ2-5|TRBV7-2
CASSLNGGTETQYF
TGTGCCAGCAGCTTAAATGGGGGAACGGAGACCCAGTACTTC
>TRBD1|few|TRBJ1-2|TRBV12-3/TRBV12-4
CASSPTGTVKSGYTF
TGTGCCAGCAGTCCCACCGGGACAGTCAAGTCCGGCTACACCTTC
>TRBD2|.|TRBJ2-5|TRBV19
CASSIVLAGGNQETQYF
TGTGCCAGTAGTATCGTTCTAGCGGGGGGAAACCAAGAGACCCAGTACTTC
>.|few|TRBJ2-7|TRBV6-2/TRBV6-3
CASRPLTGGDYEQYF
TGTGCCAGCAGGCCGTTGACAGGAGGAGACTACGAGCAGTACTTC
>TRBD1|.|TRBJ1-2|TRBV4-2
CASSFVPGQGYGYTF
TGTGCCAGCAGCTTCGTCCCGGGACAGGGATACGGCTACACCTTC
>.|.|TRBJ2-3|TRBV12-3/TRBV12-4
CASTPARTTDTQYF
TGTGCCAGCACCCCCGCAAGAACCACAGATACGCAGTATTTT
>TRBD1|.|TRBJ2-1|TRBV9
CASSPTGALGNEQFF
TGTGCCAGCAGCCCAACAGGGGCACTAGGGAATGAGCAGTTCTTC
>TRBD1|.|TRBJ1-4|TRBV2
CASTQGGRDEKLFF
TGTGCCAGCACCCAGGGGGGGAGAGATGAAAAACTGTTTTTT
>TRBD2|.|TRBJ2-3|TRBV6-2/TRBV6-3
CASSYLPETSGRTDTQYF
TGTGCCAGCAGTTACCTTCCCGAGACTAGCGGGAGAACAGATACGCAGTATTTT
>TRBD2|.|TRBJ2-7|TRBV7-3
CASSLSPSGYEQYF
TGTGCCAGCAGCTTATCCCCTAGCGGATACGAGCAGTACTTC
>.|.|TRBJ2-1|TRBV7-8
CASSPQGKDNEQFF
TGTGCCAGCAGCCCCCAGGGGAAGGACAATGAGCAGTTCTTC
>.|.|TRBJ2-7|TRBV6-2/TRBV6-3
CASSYFSETYEQYF
TGTGCCAGCAGTTACTTTTCTGAAACCTACGAGCAGTACTTC
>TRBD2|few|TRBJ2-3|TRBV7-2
CASSPGTSGGAGADTQYF
TGTGCCAGCAGCCCCGGGACTAGCGGGGGAGCCGGGGCAGATACGCAGTATTTT
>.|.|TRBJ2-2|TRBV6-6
CASSPSGGAWNTGELFF
TGTGCCAGCAGTCCCTCCGGGGGCGCTTGGAACACCGGGGAGCTGTTTTTT